The source of this T cell receptor (beta chain) is a study of CD8 T cells in ankylosing spondylitis. Using quantitative 5'-RACE with molecular barcodes, the authors made TCR beta libraries. TCRdb recomputed calls from the 5' RACE reads with MiXCR, one row per CDR3 protein. The table shows under 400,000 distinct CDR3 sequences, with around a tenth occurring only once. Germline CDR1 reads SEHNR; CDR2 reads FQNEAQ (reference sequence). With V trimmed by 5 bases and J by 9 bases, 9 bases remained unmatched. The CDR3 consists of 14 residues. This clonotype was observed a handful of times. This receptor was obtained from a female donor with ankylosing spondylitis or in good health (not recorded which). The sequencing input was blood, either unsorted or a sorted T cell fraction (not recorded which). This chain uses TRBV7-9 with TRBJ2-3, with TRBD2 identical over 9 bases. CDR3 in amino acids: CASSPETSGQTQYF. The DNA of the CDR3 is TGTGCCAGCAGCCCCGAGACTAGCGGACAGACGCAGTATTTT.